This paragraph covers one T cell receptor beta chain sequence. The target antigen is unknown. The method was immunoSEQ multiplex PCR; TCRdb's version includes in-frame clones alone and lacks a portion of them. The table shows roughly 1,500,000 clones, with 95% to 99% occurring only once. This sample is drawn from a study of shared clonotypes between healthy human individuals. None of the donors, who were healthy HIV-negative adults, had recently had acute infections or vaccinations. Study findings and constraints: Relative to clonotypes present in all four donors, those not shared had lower generation probabilities. About 5% of naive CD4 clonotypes were common to four donors.

V lost 4 bases, J lost 12 bases, and 10 bases lay in between. The CDR3 runs to 10 residues. Germline V gene data show CDR1 as DFQATT and CDR2 as SNEGSKA (reference sequence). Sequenced: naive CD4+ T cells sorted from blood. The subset: CD45RA+ positively selected. The V gene is TRBV20-1, the J gene TRBJ2-1; D may match TRBD1 or TRBD2 (6 bases each). This TCR came from a man aged 25-40 years in good health. CDR3 region: CSAKGGGQFF. Written as DNA, the CDR3 is TGCAGTGCTAAGGGGGGCGGGCAGTTCTTC.